These T cell receptor beta chains were read from a single sample in a study of blood T cell repertoires in COVID-19. Only in-frame clones appear in the TCRdb table, and some are missing; sequencing was by immunoSEQ multiplex PCR. The table records about 16,000 clones, roughly 91% of them present only once. The specimen was peripheral blood. All receptors come from a woman of 80 years or more with COVID-19, enrolled during active disease. The CDR3 runs from the conserved cysteine through the conserved F or W. D genes are given only for firm matches. The listing skips clone size in some rows; elsewhere it reads once, few, many or a size class.

TRBV5-6	TRBD2	TRBJ2-5	.	CASSRGGAVETQYF	TGTGCCAGCAGCCGCGGGGGGGCCGTGGAGACCCAGTACTTC
TRBV15	.	TRBJ2-1	.	CATSRDPPYNEQFF	TGTGCCACCAGCAGAGATCCCCCGTACAATGAGCAGTTCTTC
TRBV7-8	.	TRBJ2-7	.	CASSLRGRTYEQYF	TGTGCCAGCAGCTTACGGGGTAGGACCTACGAGCAGTACTTC
TRBV6-6	TRBD1	TRBJ1-2	.	CASSYGQDGGYTF	TGTGCCAGCAGTTACGGACAGGATGGTGGCTACACCTTC
TRBV5-1	TRBD2	TRBJ2-1	once	CASSLDSGAKFF	TGCGCCAGCAGCTTGGATAGCGGGGCGAAGTTCTTC
TRBV7-2	TRBD1	TRBJ1-2	once	CASSDRPSMVYGYTF	TGTGCCAGCTCGGACAGGCCGAGTATGGTGTATGGCTACACCTTC
TRBV18	.	TRBJ2-5	.	CASSPEETQYF	TGTGCCAGCTCACCAGAGGAGACCCAGTACTTC
TRBV5-1	TRBD1	TRBJ2-5	.	CASSSAGGPEETQYF	TGCGCCAGCAGCTCTGCAGGGGGTCCGGAGGAGACCCAGTACTTC
TRBV27	.	TRBJ1-2	.	CASSLSRAERVLYGYTF	TGTGCCAGCAGTTTATCCAGGGCGGAGAGAGTCCTCTATGGCTACACCTTC
TRBV19	.	TRBJ1-5	.	CASSIMRGAQPQHF	TGTGCCAGTAGTATAATGCGGGGTGCTCAGCCCCAGCATTTT
TRBV27	.	TRBJ2-7	.	CASSSLGVVAVYEQYF	TGTGCCAGCAGTTCCCTAGGGGTGGTAGCGGTTTACGAGCAGTACTTC
TRBV2	TRBD1	TRBJ1-1	.	CASSTGRTEAFF	TGTGCCAGCTCGACAGGGAGGACTGAAGCTTTCTTT
TRBV18	TRBD1	TRBJ1-2	.	CASSRDRDSFYGYTF	TGTGCCAGCTCGCGGGACAGGGATTCATTCTATGGCTACACCTTC
TRBV2	.	TRBJ1-1	.	CASRGVGMNTEAFF	TGTGCCAGCAGAGGGGTAGGCATGAACACTGAAGCTTTCTTT
TRBV5-8	TRBD1	TRBJ2-3	.	CASSFPDRGRSDTQYF	TGTGCCAGCAGCTTCCCTGACAGGGGGAGATCAGATACGCAGTATTTT
TRBV5-1	TRBD1	TRBJ2-6	.	CACQQGPSGANVLTF	TGCGCCTGTCAACAGGGGCCGTCTGGGGCCAACGTCCTGACTTTC
TRBV5-4	TRBD2	TRBJ2-5	.	CASSLKLAGGETQYF	TGTGCCAGCAGCTTGAAACTAGCGGGGGGGGAGACCCAGTACTTC
TRBV2	TRBD1	TRBJ1-3	.	CASSSFTGGASGNTIYF	TGTGCCAGCAGTTCTTTTACAGGGGGCGCTTCTGGAAACACCATATATTTT
TRBV18	TRBD1	TRBJ1-2	.	CASSPTGQGANYGYTF	TGTGCCAGCTCACCAACGGGACAGGGAGCTAACTATGGCTACACCTTC
TRBV7-3	.	TRBJ2-7	.	CASSLLPLYEQYF	TGTGCCAGCAGCTTACTCCCTCTATACGAGCAGTACTTC
TRBV5-4	TRBD1	TRBJ2-3	.	CASSKQRDRSSTDTQYF	TGTGCCAGCAGCAAACAGAGGGACAGGTCTAGCACAGATACGCAGTATTTT
TRBV6-2/TRBV6-3	TRBD1	TRBJ2-2	few	CASSRDSSGSGELFF	TGTGCCAGCAGTAGGGACAGTTCAGGCTCCGGGGAGCTGTTTTTT
TRBV7-8	TRBD1	TRBJ1-1	.	CASSRRQGETRNTEAFF	TGTGCCAGCAGCAGACGACAGGGAGAAACTCGAAACACTGAAGCTTTCTTT
TRBV18	.	TRBJ2-2	.	CASSSSGTTNTGELFF	TGTGCCAGCTCATCATCCGGGACAACGAACACCGGGGAGCTGTTTTTT
TRBV7-2	TRBD2	TRBJ2-7	.	CVSSLAGRVGSHEQYF	TGTGTCAGCAGCTTAGCGGGCAGGGTAGGTTCTCACGAGCAGTACTTC
TRBV28	.	TRBJ1-2	.	CASSRVGYGYTF	TGTGCCAGCTCCAGGGTTGGCTATGGCTACACCTTC
TRBV5-1	TRBD1	TRBJ1-5	.	CASSSTGSSNQPQHF	TGCGCCAGCAGCTCGACAGGGTCCAGCAATCAGCCCCAGCATTTT
TRBV6-7	.	TRBJ1-1	.	CASSYPLDSMNTEAFF	TGTGCCAGCAGTTACCCTCTGGACAGTATGAACACTGAAGCTTTCTTT
TRBV9	.	TRBJ1-1	.	CASSPLRRENTEAFF	TGTGCCAGCAGCCCACTCAGGAGGGAGAACACTGAAGCTTTCTTT
TRBV11-3	TRBD1	TRBJ1-1	.	CASSLGGQGATEAFF	TGTGCCAGCAGCTTAGGCGGACAGGGGGCTACTGAAGCTTTCTTT
TRBV28	TRBD1	TRBJ1-6	.	CASSRDRGGNSPLHF	TGTGCCAGCAGCCGTGACAGGGGAGGCAATTCACCCCTCCACTTT
TRBV6-1	TRBD2	TRBJ2-3	.	CASSDRGGNTQYF	TGTGCCAGCAGTGACCGGGGGGGGAATACGCAGTATTTT
TRBV5-4	.	TRBJ1-2	.	CASSLAGGRNYGYTF	TGTGCCAGCAGCTTGGCGGGGGGACGAAACTATGGCTACACCTTC
TRBV7-3	.	TRBJ2-3	once	CASSLSRGRVDTQYF	TGTGCCAGCAGCTTAAGCAGGGGCCGCGTAGATACGCAGTATTTT
TRBV27	.	TRBJ2-2	.	CASSSQGATGELFF	TGTGCCAGCAGTTCACAGGGTGCCACCGGGGAGCTGTTTTTT
TRBV18	.	TRBJ1-2	.	CASSPNRVDYGYTF	TGTGCCAGCTCACCGAACAGGGTTGACTATGGCTACACCTTC
TRBV7-2	.	TRBJ2-4	.	CASSPTQYGGSPAKNIQYF	TGTGCCAGCAGCCCCACTCAATACGGCGGTTCCCCAGCCAAAAACATTCAGTACTTC
TRBV24-1	TRBD2	TRBJ2-2	.	CATSDTGHEGRETGELFF	TGTGCCACCAGTGATACCGGCCATGAAGGGAGGGAAACCGGGGAGCTGTTTTTT
TRBV6-5	.	TRBJ1-3	.	CASRPPGSGNTIYF	TGTGCCAGCAGGCCCCCGGGCTCTGGAAACACCATATATTTT
TRBV24-1	.	TRBJ1-5	.	CATSPRGGDQPQHF	TGTGCCACCAGTCCCCGGGGAGGGGATCAGCCCCAGCATTTT
TRBV7-9	.	TRBJ1-4	.	CASSAGDATNEKLFF	TGTGCCAGCAGCGCCGGGGATGCAACTAATGAAAAACTGTTTTTT
TRBV28	.	TRBJ2-7	.	CASSLPTGLDLYEQYF	TGTGCCAGCAGTTTACCTACAGGGTTGGACCTCTACGAACAGTACTTC
TRBV5-1	.	TRBJ2-2	.	CASTPSGLLTGELFF	TGCGCCAGCACTCCCTCGGGACTCCTTACCGGGGAGCTGTTTTTT
TRBV27	.	TRBJ1-5	.	CASSLGTGGSQPQHF	TGTGCCAGCAGTTTGGGGACCGGGGGGAGTCAGCCCCAGCATTTT
TRBV4-1	TRBD2	TRBJ2-3	.	CASSQGRLAGTDTQYF	TGCGCCAGCAGCCAAGGCCGACTAGCGGGCACAGATACGCAGTATTTT
TRBV7-8	.	TRBJ1-1	.	CASSYRGMSVNTEAFF	TGTGCCAGCAGCTATCGGGGGATGAGTGTGAACACTGAAGCTTTCTTT
TRBV18	.	TRBJ2-7	.	CASSPDIKGGSYEQYF	TGTGCCAGCTCACCTGATATTAAAGGAGGCAGCTACGAGCAGTACTTC
TRBV4-2	TRBD1	TRBJ1-2	.	CASSFTGQPSYGYTF	TGTGCCAGCAGCTTTACGGGACAGCCGTCCTATGGCTACACCTTC